This TCR beta chain is drawn from a study of T-cell reconstitution after alpha-beta-depleted transplantation in children. There are a few counts of this clonotype. Unique molecular identifiers were incorporated when the TCRbeta library was constructed. TCRdb re-called the PCR reads with MiXCR, one entry per CDR3 protein. This table has about 190,000 distinct CDR3 sequences, less than 8% appearing once. The germline CDR1 and CDR2 sequences are SGHRS and YFSETQ. V trimming: 4 bases; J trimming: 8 bases; junction bases outside the gene matches: 4. This CDR3 has 13 residues. The V and J genes are TRBV5-1 and TRBJ1-2; 11 bases are a match to TRBD1. The sequence derives from a human donor who donated a stem cell graft to a child with Wiskott-Aldrich syndrome. Specimen: PBMCs from the stem cell graft donor, collected from the stem cell graft. This CDR3 reads CASSVDRGHGYTF. In DNA form, the CDR3 reads TGCGCCAGCAGCGTGGACAGGGGGCACGGCTACACCTTC.